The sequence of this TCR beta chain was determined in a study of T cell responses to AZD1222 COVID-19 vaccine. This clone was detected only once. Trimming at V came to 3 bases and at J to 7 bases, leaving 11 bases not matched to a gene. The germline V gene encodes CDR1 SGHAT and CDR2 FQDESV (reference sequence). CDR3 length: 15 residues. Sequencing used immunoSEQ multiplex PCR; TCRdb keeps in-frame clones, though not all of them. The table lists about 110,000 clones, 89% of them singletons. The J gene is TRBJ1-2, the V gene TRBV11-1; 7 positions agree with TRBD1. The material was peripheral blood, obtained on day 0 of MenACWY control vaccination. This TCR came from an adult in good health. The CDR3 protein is CASSLTGPRSSGYTF. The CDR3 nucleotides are TGTGCCAGCAGCTTGACAGGGCCTCGTTCGAGTGGCTACACCTTC.